The rows below give T cell receptor beta chains drawn from one sample of a study of cytomegalovirus exposure and HLA in healthy donors. The assay was immunoSEQ multiplex PCR, and TCRdb's table has in-frame clones only and misses some. The repertoire consists of 220,000 or so clones, with 75% to 95% occurring once and the leading ten covering more than 1%. Sequencing used PBMCs. These receptors were obtained from a woman in her late teens or twenties in good health and CMV-seronegative. Both conserved end residues are part of each CDR3. D genes are given only for firm matches. The size of a clone is reported for some rows only, either as once, few or many, or as a class for expanded clones.

cdr3_length	v_call	clone_size	j_call	d_call	cdr3_nt	cdr3_aa
14	TRBV5-1	-	TRBJ2-1	TRBD2	TGCGCCAGCAGCTTGCTAGCGGGCCACAATGAGCAGTTCTTC	CASSLLAGHNEQFF
17	TRBV11-3	-	TRBJ2-1	TRBD2	TGTGCCAGCAGCTTAGCTAGCGGGAGGAGCTCCTACAATGAGCAGTTCTTC	CASSLASGRSSYNEQFF
15	TRBV10-3	few	TRBJ2-7	TRBD1	TGTGCCATCAGTGAGTCAGGGGGACAGACCTACGAGCAGTACTTC	CAISESGGQTYEQYF
18	TRBV7-8	-	TRBJ2-7	TRBD2	TGTGCCAGCAGCCCACCAGGCCGGACTAGCGGGGGGGTTCACGAGCAGTACTTC	CASSPPGRTSGGVHEQYF
15	TRBV5-4	-	TRBJ2-3	TRBD1	TGTGCCAGCAGCTTGCAACAGGGGGCAACGGATACGCAGTATTTT	CASSLQQGATDTQYF
15	TRBV5-4	-	TRBJ2-5	-	TGTGCCAGCAGCCCGGGGGTTCAGACCCAAGAGACCCAGTACTTC	CASSPGVQTQETQYF
14	TRBV14	-	TRBJ2-3	-	TGTGCCAGCAGCCCTCACAGTTACACAGATACGCAGTATTTT	CASSPHSYTDTQYF
15	TRBV6-1	-	TRBJ1-6	-	TGTGCCAGCAGGCCCGTTGGGGGGGAGAATTCACCCCTCCACTTT	CASRPVGGENSPLHF
15	TRBV28	-	TRBJ2-7	-	TGTGCCAGCAGTCCCCCAGGTATTACCTCCTACGAGCAGTACTTC	CASSPPGITSYEQYF
14	TRBV9	-	TRBJ2-7	-	TGTGCCAGCAGCGTAGAGAGCCACCCCTACGAGCAGTACTTC	CASSVESHPYEQYF
14	TRBV7-7	-	TRBJ1-6	TRBD1	TGTGCTAGCAGCCCGGGGACAGCCGGCTCACCCCTCCACTTT	CASSPGTAGSPLHF
14	TRBV6-4	-	TRBJ1-1	TRBD1	TGTGCCAGCAGAGACCAGGGACAGGACACTGAAGCTTTCTTT	CASRDQGQDTEAFF
16	TRBV30	once	TRBJ1-3	-	TGTGCCTGGGCTGGGGAGACGATCCGGACTGGAAACACCATATATTTT	CAWAGETIRTGNTIYF
17	TRBV6-1	-	TRBJ2-7	TRBD2	TGTGCCAGCAGTGAAGGAACTAGCGGGCTCAGCTCCTACGAGCAGTACTTC	CASSEGTSGLSSYEQYF
16	TRBV29-1	-	TRBJ1-1	-	TGCAGCGTTGAAGGCAGGGAAGGGTACATGAACACTGAAGCTTTCTTT	CSVEGREGYMNTEAFF
18	TRBV5-1	-	TRBJ2-2	-	TGCGCCAGCAGCTTGCTCGACAGGCGATCTTCGAACACCGGGGAGCTGTTTTTT	CASSLLDRRSSNTGELFF
14	TRBV4-1	-	TRBJ1-2	-	TGCGCCAGCAGCCAAGTGGCAGGGGACTATGGCTACACCTTC	CASSQVAGDYGYTF
18	TRBV4-1	-	TRBJ2-3	TRBD2	TGCGCCAGCAGCCAAGGCTGGGCTAGCGGAACAGACACAGATACGCAGTATTTT	CASSQGWASGTDTDTQYF
13	TRBV5-6	-	TRBJ2-7	TRBD1	TGTGCCAGCAGTTTGGGGACAGGGAGTGAGCAGTACTTC	CASSLGTGSEQYF
14	TRBV6-1	-	TRBJ2-1	-	TGTGCCAGCATCGGAGGGGGCGCCTACAATGAGCAGTTCTTC	CASIGGGAYNEQFF
14	TRBV6-5	-	TRBJ2-7	-	TGTGCCAGCAGCTGGACTCCTTCCCCCCTCGAGCAGTACTTC	CASSWTPSPLEQYF
13	TRBV7-3	-	TRBJ1-6	-	TGTGCCAGCAGCTTAACTTCCGATTCACCCCTCCACTTT	CASSLTSDSPLHF
14	TRBV6-6	-	TRBJ1-6	-	TGTGCCAGCAGTTACGCGGGGGGTGAATCACCCCTCCACTTT	CASSYAGGESPLHF
14	TRBV6-5	-	TRBJ1-1	TRBD1	TGTGCCAGCAGTACGAGGACAGGGAACACTGAAGCTTTCTTT	CASSTRTGNTEAFF
14	TRBV28	-	TRBJ2-7	-	TGTGCCAGCAGTTTAAAGGGGGGGTGGAGGGAGCAGTACTTC	CASSLKGGWREQYF
15	TRBV7-6	-	TRBJ2-7	TRBD1	TGTGCCAGCAGCTTAGGACCGGGACAGGGCTACGAGCAGTACTTC	CASSLGPGQGYEQYF
15	TRBV5-1	-	TRBJ1-2	TRBD1	TGCGCCAGCAGCTTGAACCCAGGGGGTAACTATGGCTACACCTTC	CASSLNPGGNYGYTF
14	TRBV30	-	TRBJ1-1	TRBD1	TGTGCCTGGAACCCCTTACCGACAGGGTACAGAGCTTTCTTT	CAWNPLPTGYRAFF
13	TRBV30	-	TRBJ2-7	-	TGTGCCTGGATTTCGGTGGGAGGACGCGAGCAGTACTTC	CAWISVGGREQYF
15	TRBV6-5	-	TRBJ2-1	TRBD2	TGTGCCAGCAGCTTCGGGACTAGCGGGAGGAATGAGCAGTTCTTC	CASSFGTSGRNEQFF
13	TRBV5-1	-	TRBJ2-1	-	TGCGCCAGCAGCCTGCGTACCGACAATGAGCAGTTCTTC	CASSLRTDNEQFF
16	TRBV5-4	once	TRBJ1-1	-	TGTGCCAGCAGCCCTGGACTGTTGGTTGTGGGCACTGAAGCTTTCTTT	CASSPGLLVVGTEAFF
14	TRBV30	-	TRBJ2-1	TRBD2	TGTGCCTGGAGTGGGGGACTAGCGGACGCGGGAAAGTTCTTC	CAWSGGLADAGKFF
14	TRBV19	few	TRBJ2-3	-	TGTGCCAGTAGTATAGGACCCGAGGCAGATACGCAGTATTTT	CASSIGPEADTQYF
13	TRBV27	-	TRBJ2-7	TRBD1	TGTGCCAGCAGAAGACAGGGGAACTACGAGCAGTACTTC	CASRRQGNYEQYF
14	TRBV30	once	TRBJ2-3	-	TGTGCCTCCTCCGGGACACTTAGCACAGATACGCAGTATTTT	CASSGTLSTDTQYF
19	TRBV5-1	once	TRBJ1-2	TRBD1	TGCGCCAGCAGCATAACTGTGGGACAGGGAAGGAATCGAAACTATGGCTACACCTTC	CASSITVGQGRNRNYGYTF
15	TRBV11-2	-	TRBJ2-2	-	TGTGCCAGCAGCCGGGGGACGGCGAACACCGGGGAGCTGTTTTTT	CASSRGTANTGELFF
14	TRBV7-9	-	TRBJ1-2	TRBD1	TGTGCCAGCAGCTTCGGCGCAGGGGGACCTGGCTACACCTTC	CASSFGAGGPGYTF
11	TRBV7-6	-	TRBJ1-1	-	TGTGCCAGCAGCTCCGGTAAGGAAGCTTTCTTT	CASSSGKEAFF
14	TRBV27	-	TRBJ1-1	TRBD1	TGTGCCAGCAGTTGGGACAGGCGCGACACTGAAGCTTTCTTT	CASSWDRRDTEAFF
13	TRBV4-2	-	TRBJ2-7	TRBD2	TGTGCCAGCAGCACTAGCGCCTTCTACGAGCAGTACTTC	CASSTSAFYEQYF
14	TRBV30	-	TRBJ2-7	TRBD1	TGTGCCTGGAGTATGGGACAGGGCCCTTCCGAGCAGTACTTC	CAWSMGQGPSEQYF
15	TRBV18	-	TRBJ1-2	TRBD1	TGTGCCAGCTCACCTGGGACAGGGGTTAAGAATGGCTACACCTTC	CASSPGTGVKNGYTF
14	TRBV7-9	-	TRBJ2-5	TRBD2	TGTGCCAGCAGCCATCGAGTAGCGGGGGAGACCCAGTACTTC	CASSHRVAGETQYF
13	TRBV30	-	TRBJ2-5	-	TGTGCCTGGAGGCCAGGGGCCTGGGAGACCCAGTACTTC	CAWRPGAWETQYF
15	TRBV18	-	TRBJ1-1	TRBD1	TGTGCCAGCTTAATGACAGGGGGGTTTGACACTGAAGCTTTCTTT	CASLMTGGFDTEAFF
13	TRBV11-2	-	TRBJ1-6	-	TGTGCCAGCAGCGAAGGGAGGGAATCACCCCTCCACTTT	CASSEGRESPLHF
14	TRBV6-5	-	TRBJ2-7	TRBD1	TGTGCCAGCAGTTGGGGACAGGGCATCTACGAGCAGTACTTC	CASSWGQGIYEQYF
15	TRBV7-9	-	TRBJ1-1	-	TGTGCCAGCAGCTTAGCGGGAGGGGTTGGGCTGGGAGCTTTCTTT	CASSLAGGVGLGAFF
13	TRBV2	few	TRBJ2-2	-	TGTGCCAGCAGGCCGCTATTAACCGGGGAGCTGTTTTTT	CASRPLLTGELFF
17	TRBV5-1	-	TRBJ2-5	TRBD2	TGCGCCAGCAGCTTACAAAAGGGACTAGCGGGGGAAGAGACCCAGTACTTC	CASSLQKGLAGEETQYF
15	TRBV6-6	-	TRBJ1-1	TRBD1	TGTGCCAGCAGTTACTCCGTGACAGGGGACACTGAAGCTTTCTTT	CASSYSVTGDTEAFF